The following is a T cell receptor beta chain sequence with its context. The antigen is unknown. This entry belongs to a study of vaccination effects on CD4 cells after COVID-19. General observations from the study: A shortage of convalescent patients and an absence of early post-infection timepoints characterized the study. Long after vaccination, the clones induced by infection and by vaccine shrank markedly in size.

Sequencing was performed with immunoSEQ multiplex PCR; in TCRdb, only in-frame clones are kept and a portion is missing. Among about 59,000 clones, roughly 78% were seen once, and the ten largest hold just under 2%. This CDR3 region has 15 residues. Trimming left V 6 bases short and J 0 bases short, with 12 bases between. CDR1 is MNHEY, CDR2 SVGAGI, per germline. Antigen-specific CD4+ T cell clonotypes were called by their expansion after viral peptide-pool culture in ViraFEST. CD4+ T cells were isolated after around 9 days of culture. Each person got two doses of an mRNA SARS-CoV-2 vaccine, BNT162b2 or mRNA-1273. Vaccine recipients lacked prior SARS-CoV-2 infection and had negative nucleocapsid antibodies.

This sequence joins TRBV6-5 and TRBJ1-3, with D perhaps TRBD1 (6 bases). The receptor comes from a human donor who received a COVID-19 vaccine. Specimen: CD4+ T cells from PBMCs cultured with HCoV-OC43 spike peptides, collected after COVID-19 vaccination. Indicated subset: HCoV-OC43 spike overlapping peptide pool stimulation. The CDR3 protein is CASSSDRYSGNTIYF. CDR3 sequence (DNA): TGTGCCAGCAGCTCTGACAGGTACTCTGGAAACACCATATATTTT.